This is a list of T cell receptor beta chains from one sample in a study of regulatory T cells in long-lasting Graves disease. TCRdb processed the multiplex PCR reads anew with MiXCR; each CDR3 protein has one entry. Seen here are under 500,000 distinct CDR3 sequences, roughly 20% observed once, and the top ten hold 7.8%. The sample in question was peripheral blood mononuclear cells (PBMCs), obtained when the disease was refractory, from a patient treated with antithyroid drugs. The source is a female donor with Graves disease. CDR3s include the opening cysteine and the closing phenylalanine or tryptophan. D genes are given only for firm matches. The size entry is marked missing in some rows and otherwise reads once, few, many or a size class.

j_call v_call d_call cdr3_length clone_size cdr3_aa cdr3_nt
TRBJ1-1 TRBV4-1 TRBD1 14 NA CASRRQGASTEAFF TGCGCCAGCAGACGACAGGGGGCGAGCACTGAAGCTTTCTTT
TRBJ2-2 TRBV27 NA 14 NA CASKEEGLVGELFF TGTGCCAGTAAGGAAGAGGGGCTAGTCGGGGAGCTGTTTTTT
TRBJ1-2 TRBV30 NA 13 NA CAWSVGPGDGYTF TGTGCCTGGAGTGTCGGTCCGGGAGATGGCTACACCTTC
TRBJ2-7 TRBV5-1 TRBD2 11 few CASSQGLALDF TGCGCCAGCAGCCAGGGACTAGCGCTTGACTTC
TRBJ2-5 TRBV5-1 NA 15 NA CASSLEGGIEETQYF TGCGCCAGCAGCTTGGAGGGGGGAATTGAAGAGACCCAGTACTTC
TRBJ1-1 TRBV12-5 NA 15 many CASGLVGEDLTEAFF TGTGCTAGTGGTTTGGTAGGGGAGGATCTAACTGAAGCTTTCTTT
TRBJ2-7 TRBV6-1 NA 14 NA CASKAQPTDYEQYF TGTGCCAGCAAAGCACAGCCGACTGACTACGAGCAGTACTTC
TRBJ2-7 TRBV19 NA 13 few CASSIRDSYEQYF TGTGCCAGTAGTATCCGTGATTCCTACGAGCAGTACTTC
TRBJ2-2 TRBV19 NA 14 NA CASSIDINTGELLF TGTGCCAGTAGCATCGACATTAACACCGGGGAGCTGCTTTTT
TRBJ2-5 TRBV27 TRBD2 14 many CASRTSGRRETQYF TGTGCCAGCAGGACTAGCGGGAGGCGAGAGACCCAGTACTTC
TRBJ2-7 TRBV28 TRBD2 16 few CASSSGGLAGGGEQYF TGTGCCAGCAGTTCGGGGGGTCTAGCGGGAGGTGGGGAGCAGTACTTC
TRBJ2-7 TRBV7-2 TRBD1 14 NA CASSPPGGRGEQYF TGTGCCAGCAGCCCTCCAGGGGGCCGGGGGGAGCAGTACTTC
TRBJ2-7 TRBV11-2 NA 16 many CASSFGLARERGEQYF TGTGCCAGCAGCTTCGGATTAGCCCGAGAGAGGGGCGAGCAGTACTTC